This T cell receptor (beta chain) was identified during a study of T cell responses to AZD1222 COVID-19 vaccine. Study outcomes and limitations: Nearly half of spike-specific TCRs reportedly target unmutated variant regions.

Only in-frame clones appear in the TCRdb table, and some are missing; sequencing was by immunoSEQ multiplex PCR. The sample has roughly 120,000 clones, 80% to 90% seen once; the top ten hold about 10%. On this clone: No antigen is known for it.

CDR3 length: 14 residues. V was shortened by 5 bases and J by 0 bases, with 9 bases between the two germline ends. Germline CDR1 reads SGHAT; CDR2 reads FQNNGV. The clonotype comes from an adult in good health. The gene calls are TRBV11-2 and TRBJ2-3; no clear D. Material: peripheral blood, obtained on day 0 of AZD1222 vaccination. The CDR3: CASSPPASTDTQYF. CDR3 coding DNA: TGTGCCAGCAGCCCGCCAGCGAGCACAGATACGCAGTATTTT.